This TCR beta chain was recorded in a study of cytomegalovirus exposure and HLA in healthy donors. Study outcomes and limitations: As was reported, the classifier diagnosed cytomegalovirus status with high specificity and sensitivity. One variant, a missense change in DCLRE1C, was linked in a later analysis to TCR beta V- and J-gene trimming. Reports indicate that TCR beta sequences accurately predicted the HLA-A and HLA-B alleles of most subjects.

Healthy donors of bone marrow made up the group. Both 60 Vbeta primers and 13 Jbeta primers went into the PCR. Profiling relied on immunoSEQ multiplex PCR, and the TCRdb table lists in-frame clones only, not all of them. The sample holds over 150,000 clones, 68% seen once. As for this clone: Its antigen is undetermined.

The CDR3 spans 14 residues. Germline-derived CDR1 and CDR2 are SNHLY and FYNNEI. Trimming removed 3 bases from V and 2 bases from J, with 10 bases in between. The TCR comes from a man aged 45-60 years in good health and CMV-seronegative. The rearrangement uses TRBV2 and TRBJ1-2; D may be TRBD1 (6 bases). Sequencing was performed on PBMCs. DNA of the CDR3: TGTGCCAGCAGTGACACCACAGGGAACTATGGCTACACCTTC. Residues: CASSDTTGNYGYTF.